Listed below are T cell receptor beta chains from one sample, sequenced in a study of shared clonotypes between healthy human individuals. The protocol was immunoSEQ multiplex PCR, while the TCRdb copy is restricted to in-frame clones and leaves out a portion. The sample includes roughly 2.1 million clones, 93% of them seen just once. The sample taken for sequencing was naive CD8+ T cells from PBMCs. The source of these receptors is a man between 18 and 29 years old in good health. Some clones in this sample may be carry-over from other donors' samples. The CDR3 runs from the conserved cysteine through the conserved F or W. A D gene is named only where the DNA matches it firmly. Part of the rows lack a size; the others show once, few, many or a class for expanded clones.

J gene | D gene | clone size | V gene | CDR3 DNA | CDR3 protein
TRBJ2-3 | - | - | TRBV27 | TGTGCCAGCAGTCTACACAGGCCCACTAGCACAGATACGCAGTATTTT | CASSLHRPTSTDTQYF
TRBJ2-7 | TRBD1 | - | TRBV7-8 | TGTGCCAGCAGCTGGCCGGGACAGGGGGCTGAAAGCGAGCAGTACTTC | CASSWPGQGAESEQYF
TRBJ2-1 | - | few | TRBV5-4 | TGTGCCAGCAGCACCCGGGCCTACAATGAGCAGTTCTTC | CASSTRAYNEQFF
TRBJ2-2 | TRBD2 | - | TRBV15 | TGTGCCACCAGCGCAGCGGGAAGATTAGCGGGAGAGTATCAGTCCGGGGAGCTGTTTTTT | CATSAAGRLAGEYQSGELFF
TRBJ2-7 | TRBD1 | - | TRBV9 | TGTGCCAGCAGCGCGGGACAGGGGAAGAACGAGCAGTACTTC | CASSAGQGKNEQYF
TRBJ2-3 | - | - | TRBV6-6 | TGTGCCAGCAAGGGAGGAGGCACAGATACGCAGTATTTT | CASKGGGTDTQYF
TRBJ2-7 | TRBD1 | - | TRBV11-2 | TGTGCCAGCAGCTTATGGGTGGACAGGGCTAACGAGCAGTACTTC | CASSLWVDRANEQYF
TRBJ2-4 | - | few | TRBV7-9 | TGTGCCAGCAGCTCGAGTCGAATGGGAAACATTCAGTACTTC | CASSSSRMGNIQYF
TRBJ1-1 | - | - | TRBV9 | TGTGCCAGCAGCGTAGGGTCGGGCGAAGCTTTCTTT | CASSVGSGEAFF
TRBJ2-7 | TRBD2 | - | TRBV28 | TGTGCCTGGGCGCCGGGACTAGTCCCCCACGAGCAGTACTTC | CAWAPGLVPHEQYF
TRBJ2-3 | - | - | TRBV19 | TGTGCCAGTAGTACAATTGGAACAGATACGCAGTATTTT | CASSTIGTDTQYF
TRBJ2-7 | - | once | TRBV27 | TGTGCCAGCAGTTTATCGTCCGCAGGGAGGACCTACGAGCAGTACTTC | CASSLSSAGRTYEQYF
TRBJ2-7 | - | - | TRBV7-9 | TGTGCCAGCAGCCCCTCGGGGGCCGTCTACGAGCAGTACTTC | CASSPSGAVYEQYF
TRBJ1-5 | - | - | TRBV2 | TGTGCCAGCAGTGACAGGGGCCGCAATCAGCCCCAGCATTTT | CASSDRGRNQPQHF
TRBJ2-5 | - | - | TRBV7-9 | TGTGCCAGCAGCTCCTCGAAAGGGCTGAGGGAGACCCAGTACTTC | CASSSSKGLRETQYF
TRBJ1-5 | - | - | TRBV27 | TGTGCCAGCAGTTTATCAGCTGGGGATAGCAATCAGCCCCAGCATTTT | CASSLSAGDSNQPQHF
TRBJ2-7 | TRBD1 | - | TRBV7-9 | TGTGCCAGCAGCTCCGGACAGGGACCCTACGAGCAGTACTTC | CASSSGQGPYEQYF
TRBJ2-5 | - | - | TRBV19 | TGTGCCAGTAGTACCAGAGGACAGCGGGAGACCCAGTACTTC | CASSTRGQRETQYF
TRBJ1-1 | - | - | TRBV19 | TGTGCCAGTAGTGCCTGGAACACTGAAGCTTTCTTT | CASSAWNTEAFF
TRBJ1-4 | - | once | TRBV25-1 | TGTGCCAGCAGTGAACGGGCAGGGAGTGAGGAAAAACTGTTTTTT | CASSERAGSEEKLFF
TRBJ1-2 | TRBD1 | once | TRBV9 | TGTGCCAGCAGCGTAGATCCGGGACAGGCCAACTATGGCTACACCTTC | CASSVDPGQANYGYTF
TRBJ2-7 | - | - | TRBV28 | TGTGCCAGCAGCCAGCAGAACTCCTACGAGCAGTACTTC | CASSQQNSYEQYF
TRBJ1-5 | - | - | TRBV27 | TGTGCCAGCAGTTTATCCCTGGGGGAGAGCAATCAGCCCCAGCATTTT | CASSLSLGESNQPQHF
TRBJ2-7 | - | - | TRBV29-1 | TGCAGCGTTGGTATTCAAGGCCCTTACGAGCAGTACTTC | CSVGIQGPYEQYF
TRBJ2-1 | - | - | TRBV6-5 | TGTGCCAGCAGTTACGGCCGAACAGGCTACAATGAGCAGTTCTTC | CASSYGRTGYNEQFF
TRBJ2-1 | - | - | TRBV30 | TGTGCCTGGAGTGCAACCCGAATGACGGGAGATTACAATGAGCAGTTCTTC | CAWSATRMTGDYNEQFF
TRBJ1-1 | - | - | TRBV11-2 | TGTGCCAGCAGCTTAGGGTCTACAGGGTCTGAAGCTTTCTTT | CASSLGSTGSEAFF
TRBJ2-5 | TRBD2 | - | TRBV5-1 | TGCGCCAGCAGCTTTGCTAGCGGCACTCAAGAGACCCAGTACTTC | CASSFASGTQETQYF
TRBJ2-1 | - | - | TRBV11-3 | TGTGCCAGCAGAGGGACTCCCCAAATTGGCGGTGAGCAGTTCTTC | CASRGTPQIGGEQFF
TRBJ2-2 | TRBD2 | - | TRBV27 | TGTGCCAGCAGTTTATCGTGGGCTAGCGGGAACACCGGGGAGCTGTTTTTT | CASSLSWASGNTGELFF
TRBJ2-6 | - | - | TRBV6-5 | TGTGCCAGCAGTTACCGCTTCTCTGGGGCCAACGTCCTGACTTTC | CASSYRFSGANVLTF
TRBJ2-1 | - | - | TRBV7-2 | TGTGCCAGCAGCTTAGAAGGGACTGGCTACAATGAGCAGTTCTTC | CASSLEGTGYNEQFF
TRBJ1-1 | - | - | TRBV7-2 | TGTGCCAGCAGCTTCTGGGGGAACACTGAAGCTTTCTTT | CASSFWGNTEAFF
TRBJ2-1 | - | - | TRBV27 | TGTGCCAGCAGTTTTCCGGGGAATGAGCAGTTCTTC | CASSFPGNEQFF
TRBJ1-1 | TRBD1 | once | TRBV29-1 | TGCAGCGCCCCGGGACAGGGTTTCTCTGAAGCTTTCTTT | CSAPGQGFSEAFF
TRBJ2-1 | TRBD2 | - | TRBV30 | TGTGCCTGGAGTACAGAGCGGGGGGCCTACAATGAGCAGTTCTTC | CAWSTERGAYNEQFF
TRBJ2-1 | - | - | TRBV11-3 | TGTGCCAGCAGCTTGTCGCCCTTTAATGAGCAGTTCTTC | CASSLSPFNEQFF
TRBJ1-2 | - | - | TRBV27 | TGTGCCAGCAGTACACAGGGACACAGCATGAACTATGGCTACACCTTC | CASSTQGHSMNYGYTF
TRBJ2-2 | - | - | TRBV2 | TGTGCCAGCAGTGAAGCGCCTGGCACCGGGGAGCTGTTTTTT | CASSEAPGTGELFF
TRBJ1-2 | - | - | TRBV6-1 | TGTGCCAGCAGTGAGGATGGCGGGCTGCACTATGGCTACACCTTC | CASSEDGGLHYGYTF
TRBJ2-2 | - | - | TRBV13 | TGTGCCAGCAGCTTAGTCGTCACCGGGGAGCTGTTTTTT | CASSLVVTGELFF
TRBJ1-2 | - | - | TRBV4-3 | TGCGCCAGCAGCCAAGCATTCGGGGGGAACTATGGCTACACCTTC | CASSQAFGGNYGYTF
TRBJ2-7 | - | - | TRBV7-9 | TGTGCCAGCAGCTCGGAAATGGGGATTCCACCCTACGAGCAGTACTTC | CASSSEMGIPPYEQYF
TRBJ2-5 | - | - | TRBV9 | TGTGCCAGCAGCGTAGCGGGTGGGCCATTCCAAGAGACCCAGTACTTC | CASSVAGGPFQETQYF
TRBJ2-1 | - | - | TRBV4-3 | TGCGCCAGCAGCCAACCCTCCAACAATGAGCAGTTCTTC | CASSQPSNNEQFF
TRBJ2-1 | - | - | TRBV19 | TGTGCCAGTAGGGGAGGCCCGAGCTCCTACAATGAGCAGTTCTTC | CASRGGPSSYNEQFF
TRBJ2-1 | - | - | TRBV7-9 | TGTGCCAGCAGCCCCGACTCTCTCGAGTTCTTC | CASSPDSLEFF
TRBJ2-7 | - | - | TRBV9 | TGTGCCAGCAGCTTAGGGGGACCGAGCTCCTACGAGCAGTACTTC | CASSLGGPSSYEQYF
TRBJ2-7 | - | - | TRBV6-5 | TGTGCCAGCACATCCGTAAGGGGGACTCAGACCGAGCAGTACTTC | CASTSVRGTQTEQYF
TRBJ2-2 | - | - | TRBV5-1 | TGCGCCAGCAGCGAACGTGGGGGTCTCACCGGGGAGCTGTTTTTT | CASSERGGLTGELFF
TRBJ2-1 | - | - | TRBV7-9 | TGTGCCAGCAGCCGAGCTAGTGAGCAGTTCTTC | CASSRASEQFF
TRBJ1-5 | TRBD1 | once | TRBV29-1 | TGCAGCCAACACTCGGGACAGGCCGAATGTACCGGCAATCAGCCCCAGCATTTT | CSQHSGQAECTGNQPQHF
TRBJ1-5 | - | - | TRBV27 | TGTGCCAGCAGTTTGAGTCCTTATCAGCCCCAGCATTTT | CASSLSPYQPQHF
TRBJ1-2 | - | - | TRBV10-3 | TGTGCCATCAGTGAGTCCCGCGTGGATGGCTACACCTTC | CAISESRVDGYTF
TRBJ2-1 | - | - | TRBV4-3 | TGCGCCAGCAGCCAAGATGTTAGCCGGGCTAGGGATGAGCAGTTCTTC | CASSQDVSRARDEQFF
TRBJ2-5 | - | - | TRBV10-3 | TGTGCCACCCTAGATTCCCATAGGGGAGAGACCCAGTACTTC | CATLDSHRGETQYF
TRBJ2-6 | TRBD2 | - | TRBV4-3 | TGCGCCAGCAGCCAAGTCTTAGCGGGAACTGGGGCCAACGTCCTGACTTTC | CASSQVLAGTGANVLTF
TRBJ2-3 | TRBD2 | - | TRBV5-8 | TGTGCCAGCAGCCTAGCGGGAGGGGTCGATACGCAGTATTTT | CASSLAGGVDTQYF
TRBJ1-1 | - | - | TRBV28 | TGTGCCAGCAGTCCCAGATCCGGGACACCTGAAGCTTTCTTT | CASSPRSGTPEAFF
TRBJ2-1 | TRBD2 | - | TRBV27 | TGTGCCAGCAGTTCGCGGGCCGGGACTAGCTTTAATGAGCAGTTCTTC | CASSSRAGTSFNEQFF